The entry below gives a single T cell receptor (beta chain) sequence along with its context. No antigen is known for it. The sample comes from a study of monozygotic twins with inflammatory bowel disease. Each sample's cDNA came from eight separate reactions. A template switching step added UMIs, each with a 6-nucleotide sample barcode. TCRdb re-called the 5' RACE reads, yielding one record per CDR3 amino acid sequence without DNA. Its table records about 450,000 distinct CDR3 sequences. The CDR3 extends over 20 amino acids. The germline gives CDR1 LNHDA, CDR2 SQIVND (reference sequence). Whole-study results and caveats: With others, IBD patients shared fewer clonotypes than healthy twins did, especially with disease activity.

Unfractionated whole blood yielded total RNA, and T cells were not sorted. This TCR came from a human donor with ulcerative colitis or Crohn's disease, or a healthy co-twin of an affected twin (not recorded which). Sequencing was carried out using blood. V and J are TRBV19 and TRBJ2-1; the D call of TRBD1 rests on TCRdb alone, since no DNA is present to check it. The CDR3 spells CASSISSSQRGRYSYNEQFF.